What follows are 17 T cell receptor beta chains derived from one specimen sequenced in a study of cytomegalovirus exposure and HLA in healthy donors. The protocol was immunoSEQ multiplex PCR, while the TCRdb copy is restricted to in-frame clones and leaves out a portion. The sample gives around 80,000 clones, roughly 96% of which show up once; more than 0.65% is in the top ten. Sequences were obtained from PBMCs. All receptors derive from a woman younger than 35 in good health and CMV-seronegative.

The rearrangement uses TRBV19 and TRBJ2-1, with D perhaps matching TRBD2 (6 bases). The germline gives CDR1 LNHDA, CDR2 SQIVND (reference sequence). The CDR3 spans 16 residues. V lost 7 bases and J 3 bases, leaving 19 bases between the germline ends. In DNA, the CDR3 is TGTGCCAGTACCGCAATCGGTAGCGGAGTCTACAATGAGCAGTTCTTC. Its translation: CASTAIGSGVYNEQFF.

The CDR3 loop is CASSILGLVNEQFF. Here the CDR3 DNA reads TGTGCCAGTAGTATTTTGGGGCTCGTCAATGAGCAGTTCTTC. The chain links TRBV19 to TRBJ2-1; perhaps TRBD1 as D (5 bases). Germline V gene lookup returns CDR1 LNHDA and CDR2 SQIVND (reference sequence). V gave up 3 bases and J gave up 6 bases, with 12 bases separating them. CDR3 length: 14 amino acids.

This chain links TRBV28 with TRBJ2-5, with 7 bases lining up with TRBD1. CDR1 MDHEN and CDR2 SYDVKM come from the germline V gene. Trimming took 6 bases from V and 0 from J; bases not matched to a gene: 7. The CDR3 has 15 amino acids. The CDR3 sequence: CASSPGQADQETQYF. CDR3 bases: TGTGCCAGCAGCCCCGGACAGGCCGACCAAGAGACCCAGTACTTC.

This rearrangement joins TRBV4-1 to TRBJ1-2, with unresolved D. The CDR3 extends over 15 amino acids. Germline values: CDR1 MGHRA, CDR2 YSYEKL. V was pared by 0 bases and J by 1 base, with 9 bases between. The CDR3 reads CASSQDITVNYGYTF. CDR3 in DNA: TGCGCCAGCAGCCAAGATATAACAGTTAACTATGGCTACACCTTC.

J is TRBJ2-7 and V is TRBV28; D not certain. The CDR3 totals 15 residues. Between the trimmed V and J ends, which lost 4 bases and 4 bases, there was a span of 17 bases. Germline values: CDR1 MDHEN, CDR2 SYDVKM. CDR3 loop: CASSSSSGTHYEQYF. The DNA for the CDR3 is TGTGCCAGCAGTTCATCGTCGGGTACTCATTACGAGCAGTACTTC. The full variable domain, completed using reference TRBV28 and TRBJ2-7, is DVKVTQSSRYLVKRTGEKVFLECVQDMDHENMFWYRQDPGLGLRLIYFSYDVKMKEKGDIPEGYSVSREKKERFSLILESASTNQTSMYLCASSSSSGTHYEQYFGPGTRLTVT.

The chain recombines TRBV28 with TRBJ2-4; TRBD1 agrees at 9 bases. V lost 6 bases to trimming and J lost 0 bases; unmatched junction nucleotides: 3. From germline, CDR1 is MDHEN and CDR2 SYDVKM. The CDR3 spans 15 residues. CDR3 in DNA: TGTGCCAGCAGCGGACAGGGGAGAGCCAAAAACATTCAGTACTTC. Translation: CASSGQGRAKNIQYF.

This chain uses TRBV5-1 with TRBJ1-1; 9 nucleotides align to TRBD1. The trim removed 4 bases at V and 2 bases at J, leaving 6 bases unmatched. The CDR3 loop spans 15 amino acids. Germline CDR1 is SGHRS and CDR2 is YFSETQ. The CDR3 sequence: CASSLPGQGNTEAFF. The CDR3 coding sequence is TGCGCCAGCAGCCTACCGGGACAGGGAAACACTGAAGCTTTCTTT.

The genes are TRBV2 and TRBJ2-1, with D possibly being TRBD2 (6 bases). V was pared by 3 bases and J by 0 bases, with 9 bases between. CDR1 and CDR2 from the germline V gene are SNHLY and FYNNEI. The CDR3 has 15 amino acids. CDR3 in DNA: TGTGCCAGCAGTGAGGAGGGTAGCTCCTACAATGAGCAGTTCTTC. Its translation is CASSEEGSSYNEQFF.

This rearrangement joins TRBV7-2 to TRBJ1-2; 7 bases are shared with TRBD1. The CDR3 has 14 amino acids. Looked up from germline, CDR1 is SGHTA and CDR2 is FQGNSA. V shed 5 bases and J 8 bases; nucleotides not matched to a gene: 11. Written as DNA, the CDR3 is TGTGCCAGCAGCCGAAGAAGCAGGGGGGACGGCTACACCTTC. Protein sequence: CASSRRSRGDGYTF.

Written as DNA, the CDR3 is TGTGCCAGCAGCTCCCTGTCGGCCCCGGGAGCTTTCTTT. It is translated as CASSSLSAPGAFF. The V call is TRBV11-2, the J call TRBJ1-1; no firm D call. Germline lookup yields CDR1 SGHAT and CDR2 FQNNGV. V lost 4 bases to trimming and J lost 10 bases, with 16 bases between them. The CDR3 has 13 amino acids.

The chain links TRBV21-1 to TRBJ2-7; the table's D call, TRBD2, has no DNA check behind it. TRBV21-1 is a pseudogene segment. There are 17 residues in the CDR3. CDR3 amino acids: CASSKGSWRGLSYEQYF. The CDR3 nucleotides read TGTGCCAGCAGCAAAGGATCCTGGCGGGGGCTATCCTACGAGCAGTACTTC.

J is TRBJ2-5 and V is TRBV7-9; a possible D gene is TRBD1 (6 bases). The CDR3 is 15 amino acids. Germline V lookup: CDR1 SEHNR, CDR2 FQNEAQ (reference sequence). The germline V and J ends were trimmed by 2 bases and 5 bases, with 15 bases remaining between them. CDR3 DNA: TGTGCCAGCAGCTTATCAACAGGGCCGATGGAGACCCAGTACTTC. Its translation is CASSLSTGPMETQYF.

The DNA for the CDR3 is TGTGCCAGCAGTTACGGGACTAGCGGGGGGAATGAGCAGTTCTTC. Protein: CASSYGTSGGNEQFF. V is TRBV6-5 and J is TRBJ2-1; 15 bases are shared with TRBD2. The trim removed 2 bases at V and 7 bases at J, leaving 0 bases unmatched. Germline V gives CDR1 MNHEY, CDR2 SVGAGI. The CDR3 has 15 amino acids.

The V gene is TRBV10-1, the J gene TRBJ2-5, with 7 bases identical to TRBD1. Germline CDR1 and CDR2: WNHNN and SYGVQD (reference sequence). Trimming cost V 8 bases and J 2 bases; bases outside gene matches: 17. The CDR3 totals 17 residues. The CDR3 loop is CASLESTGERGQETQYF. DNA of the CDR3: TGCGCCAGCCTAGAATCAACAGGGGAAAGGGGACAAGAGACCCAGTACTTC.

V gene TRBV12-5 combines with J gene TRBJ2-2; TRBD1 aligns across 10 bases. CDR3 length equals 16 residues. The trim removed 6 bases at V and 4 bases at J, leaving 8 bases unmatched. Germline V gene data show CDR1 as LGHNT and CDR2 as FRNRAP. CDR3 amino acids: CASGPPDRGSTGELFF. The DNA of the CDR3 is TGTGCTAGTGGCCCACCGGACAGGGGGAGCACCGGGGAGCTGTTTTTT. The variable domain in full, completed from reference TRBV12-5 and TRBJ2-2, reads DARVTQTPRHKVTEMGQEVTMRCQPILGHNTVFWYRQTMMQGLELLAYFRNRAPLDDSGMPKDRFSAEMPDATLATLKIQPSEPRDSAVYFCASGPPDRGSTGELFFGEGSRLTVL.

The chain links TRBV19 to TRBJ2-7; TRBD1 matches 10 bases. The germline V gene has CDR1 LNHDA and CDR2 SQIVND (reference sequence). CDR3 length equals 17 residues. V shed 5 bases, J shed 3 bases, and the junction held 13 bases outside the gene matches. CDR3 region: CASSPRPGTGEVYEQYF. The CDR3 DNA reads TGTGCCAGTAGTCCGAGACCCGGGACAGGGGAGGTCTACGAGCAGTACTTC. Based on the CDR3 plus reference TRBV19 and TRBJ2-7, the full variable domain is DGGITQSPKYLFRKEGQNVTLSCEQNLNHDAMYWYRQDPGQGLRLIYYSQIVNDFQKGDIAEGYSVSREKKESFPLTVTSAQKNPTAFYLCASSPRPGTGEVYEQYFGPGTRLTVT.

The CDR3 sequence is CASQGLTGISPLHF. CDR3 DNA: TGTGCCAGCCAAGGATTGACAGGGATATCACCCCTCCACTTT. V and J are TRBV2 and TRBJ1-6; 7 bases line up with TRBD1. Trimming took 8 bases from V and 10 from J; bases not matched to a gene: 11. This CDR3 spans 14 amino acids. Germline V gene data show CDR1 as SNHLY and CDR2 as FYNNEI.